The 27 T cell receptor beta chains in this list originate from one sample, sequenced in a study of T-cell reconstitution after alpha-beta-depleted transplantation in children. For TCRbeta, the library was prepared with unique molecular identifiers. TCRdb re-called the PCR reads through MiXCR, storing one row per CDR3 protein. The sample shows about 370,000 distinct CDR3 sequences, over 20% of them seen only once. Source: PBMCs from the stem cell graft donor, taken from the stem cell graft. The source is a human donor who donated a stem cell graft to a child with acute myeloid leukemia.

This chain links TRBV25-1 with TRBJ2-3; the D is unclear. CDR3 size: 12 residues. The germline V gene has CDR1 MGHDK and CDR2 SYGVNS. V gave up 8 bases and J gave up 2 bases, with 8 bases separating them. DNA of the CDR3: TGTGCCAGCCGTAAATCCACAGATACGCAGTATTTT. It encodes CASRKSTDTQYF.

The chain links TRBV7-2 to TRBJ2-7; maybe TRBD2 (6 bases). Trimming pared 1 base from V and 5 bases from J, leaving 12 bases between. Germline-derived CDR1 and CDR2 are SGHTA and FQGNSA. This CDR3 spans 14 amino acids. The CDR3, as DNA: TGTGCCAGCAGCTTAGGTCCCTCTAGCGACGAGCAGTACTTC. This gives the protein CASSLGPSSDEQYF.

This clonotype was seen repeatedly, ten times or more. The CDR3 region is CSAREATTTDTQYF. Written as DNA, the CDR3 is TGCAGTGCTAGAGAGGCGACTACCACAGATACGCAGTATTTT. The genes are TRBV20-1 and TRBJ2-3; tentatively, D is TRBD2 (5 bases). V was cut by 0 bases and J by 2 bases, with 9 bases left in between. Per germline, CDR1 DFQATT and CDR2 SNEGSKA (reference sequence). The CDR3 length is 14 residues.

This clonotype was found many times. The rearrangement joins TRBV20-1 to TRBJ1-2, with 8 nucleotides matching TRBD1. CDR1 is DFQATT and CDR2 is SNEGSKA in the germline V gene (reference sequence). This CDR3 region has 15 residues. CDR3 coding DNA: TGCAGGGCCTTGGGGCGGGACAGGTCACTCTATGGCTACACCTTC. It yields the protein CRALGRDRSLYGYTF.

This chain uses TRBV11-1 with TRBJ2-5; 15 nucleotides align to TRBD2. V was clipped by 5 bases and J by 7 bases; unmatched bases: 14. This CDR3 region has 18 residues. Germline lookup yields CDR1 SGHAT and CDR2 FQDESV (reference sequence). The CDR3 sequence is CASSTPGTSGRLEGTQYF. In DNA, the CDR3 is TGTGCCAGCAGCACCCCCGGGACTAGCGGGAGGTTGGAGGGGACCCAGTACTTC.

J is TRBJ2-3 and V is TRBV12-3 or TRBV12-4; TRBD1 matches at 8 bases. This CDR3 is built from 17 residues. V shed 1 base, J shed 7 bases, and the junction held 13 bases outside the gene matches. The CDR3 DNA sequence: TGTGCCAGCAGTTTAGTTGCGACAGGGGATCGGAAAAATACGCAGTATTTT. Protein product: CASSLVATGDRKNTQYF.

This chain joins TRBV4-1 and TRBJ2-7; maybe TRBD1 (7 bases). V was clipped by 3 bases and J by 3 bases, with 18 bases between them. Germline V gene lookup returns CDR1 MGHRA and CDR2 YSYEKL. CDR3 length: 16 residues. The CDR3 bases are TGCGCCAGCAGCCAGATAACAGGGGAGGAACGCTACGAGCAGTACTTC. It is translated as CASSQITGEERYEQYF.

The J gene is TRBJ2-4, the V gene TRBV20-1; TRBD2 is a possible D gene (5 bases). CDR3 size: 17 residues. Trimming took 3 bases from V and 0 from J, leaving 18 bases between them. Germline CDR1 is DFQATT and CDR2 is SNEGSKA (reference sequence). CDR3 amino acids: CSAREANTPLAKNIQYF. DNA of the CDR3: TGCAGTGCTAGGGAGGCCAACACCCCCTTAGCCAAAAACATTCAGTACTTC.

The CDR3 coding sequence is TGTGCCAGCAGCCCGGACCACAATCAGCCCCAGCATTTT. Encoded protein: CASSPDHNQPQHF. This chain connects TRBV11-2 to TRBJ1-5; D not certain. V was shortened by 5 bases and J by 3 bases, with 8 bases between the two germline ends. Germline V gene sequence: CDR1 SGHAT, CDR2 FQNNGV. The CDR3 contains 13 residues.

This clonotype was counted many times. The chain has TRBV20-1 and TRBJ2-7; TRBD2 matches at 10 bases. J lost 6 bases, V lost 6 bases, and 8 bases had no gene match. The CDR3 has 13 residues. Germline V gene data show CDR1 as DFQATT and CDR2 as SNEGSKA (reference sequence). This CDR3 reads CSASRSGRSEQYF. The CDR3 DNA sequence: TGCAGTGCCTCGCGTAGCGGGAGGAGCGAGCAGTACTTC.

This chain uses TRBV29-1 with TRBJ2-7; perhaps TRBD1 as D (6 bases). Trimming stripped 0 bases from V and 7 bases from J, with 19 bases between. This CDR3 contains 15 residues. CDR1 and CDR2 from the germline V gene are SQVTM and ANQGSEA. The CDR3 DNA reads as TGCAGCGTTGAAGATCTCGAGACAGGAGGCGGGGAGCAGTACTTC. This sequence encodes CSVEDLETGGGEQYF.

This chain joins TRBV20-1 and TRBJ2-1, with a weak D call TRBD2 (6 bases). Germline V gene data show CDR1 as DFQATT and CDR2 as SNEGSKA (reference sequence). Trimming took 6 bases from V and 2 from J, leaving 11 bases between them. The CDR3 has 13 amino acids. The CDR3 coding sequence is TGCAGTGCACCTAAGCGGGCCTACAATGAGCAGTTCTTC. Its protein is CSAPKRAYNEQFF.

In its sample, this clonotype was seen a few times. J is TRBJ2-3 and V is TRBV28, with 10 bases fitting TRBD2. CDR1 MDHEN and CDR2 SYDVKM come from the germline V gene. Trimming at V came to 5 bases and at J to 5 bases, leaving 10 bases not matched to a gene. The CDR3 spans 16 residues. CDR3 sequence reads: CASSSGRAGFIDTQYF. CDR3 DNA sequence: TGTGCCAGCAGTAGCGGGAGGGCCGGCTTTATAGATACGCAGTATTTT.

The table lists this clonotype with a few counts. CDR3 protein: CATSDSGQGWNNEQFF. In DNA, the CDR3 is TGTGCCACCAGTGATTCCGGACAGGGTTGGAACAATGAGCAGTTCTTC. The chain couples TRBV24-1 to TRBJ2-1; 8 nucleotides match TRBD1. This CDR3 comprises 16 residues. V lost 2 bases and J lost 5; bases outside the gene matches: 7. Germline V lookup: CDR1 KGHDR, CDR2 SFDVKD.

The chain's CDR3 is CASSLTSGVDTQYF. The CDR3 nucleotides read TGTGCCAGCAGTTTAACTAGCGGCGTTGACACGCAGTATTTT. The V call is TRBV12-3 or TRBV12-4, the J call TRBJ2-3, with 8 bases lining up with TRBD2. The CDR3 spans 14 residues. Trimming cost V 2 bases and J 9 bases; bases outside gene matches: 7.

This clonotype turned up a few times. The chain uses TRBV7-8 and TRBJ2-1; perhaps TRBD2 as D (6 bases). Trimming removed 5 bases from V and 8 bases from J, with 22 bases in between. The CDR3 length is 16 residues. Germline V gene sequence: CDR1 SGHVS, CDR2 FQNEAQ. CDR3 sequence: CASSPPSTSQWDEQFF. In DNA form, the CDR3 reads TGTGCCAGCAGCCCCCCCTCGACTAGTCAATGGGATGAGCAGTTCTTC.

The gene calls are TRBV28 and TRBJ2-2; weak D call: TRBD1 (5 bases). This CDR3 has 14 residues. CDR1 and CDR2 (germline): MDHEN, SYDVKM. The V gene lost 8 bases and the J gene lost 8 bases, with 18 bases spanning the gap. In DNA form, the CDR3 reads TGTGCCAGCGGTCCAGGGCAGGAATCGGGGGAGCTGTTTTTT. It specifies CASGPGQESGELFF.

This clonotype has at least ten counts. The chain employs TRBV6-1 and TRBJ2-3; D unclear. The V end was cut by 6 bases, the J end by 0 bases, with 7 bases between. Germline V gene data show CDR1 as MNHNS and CDR2 as SASEGT. CDR3 length: 13 amino acids. The CDR3 spells CASRDRSTDTQYF. The DNA for the CDR3 is TGTGCCAGCAGGGATAGAAGCACAGATACGCAGTATTTT.

The chain employs TRBV28 and TRBJ2-7; 10 bases align to TRBD2. Germline CDR1 reads MDHEN; CDR2 reads SYDVKM. Unmatched junction bases numbered 1, after V lost 8 bases and J lost 3 bases. The CDR3 runs to 12 residues. The chain's CDR3 is CASLAGDYEQYF. The CDR3 coding sequence is TGTGCCAGCCTAGCGGGGGACTACGAGCAGTACTTC. Full variable domain (remainder filled in from reference TRBV28 and TRBJ2-7): DVKVTQSSRYLVKRTGEKVFLECVQDMDHENMFWYRQDPGLGLRLIYFSYDVKMKEKGDIPEGYSVSREKKERFSLILESASTNQTSMYLCASLAGDYEQYFGPGTRLTVT.

The table lists this clonotype with a few counts. The J gene is TRBJ1-5, the V gene TRBV12-3 or TRBV12-4; 7 bases line up with TRBD1. Unmatched junction bases numbered 10, after V lost 6 bases and J lost 5 bases. This CDR3 region has 15 residues. The chain's CDR3 is CASSELTGQYQPQHF. CDR3 bases: TGTGCCAGCAGCGAACTGACAGGGCAGTATCAGCCCCAGCATTTT.

This clonotype came up many times. This sequence joins TRBV29-1 and TRBJ2-3, with a weak D call TRBD1 (5 bases). V was trimmed by 7 bases and J by 4 bases, leaving 6 bases between them. Germline-derived CDR1 and CDR2 are SQVTM and ANQGSEA. CDR3 size: 10 residues. The CDR3 nucleotides are TGCAGCGCAGGGTCAGATACGCAGTATTTT. As protein: CSAGSDTQYF.

This clonotype was observed many times. The rearrangement uses TRBV12-3 or TRBV12-4 and TRBJ2-4, with 7 bases identical to TRBD2. There are 13 residues in the CDR3. With V trimmed by 7 bases and J by 4 bases, 4 bases remained unmatched. In DNA, the CDR3 is TGTGCCAGCACCACGGGAGGAAAAAACATTCAGTACTTC. It yields the protein CASTTGGKNIQYF.

The chain joins TRBV12-3 or TRBV12-4 to TRBJ2-3; possibly TRBD2 for D (6 bases). The CDR3 is 15 residues long. V lost 3 bases, J lost 8 bases, and 18 bases lay in between. For the CDR3, the DNA is TGTGCCAGCAGTTTCGCGAGGGTCGTGGGAGGTACGCAGTATTTT. Its protein is CASSFARVVGGTQYF.

The chain uses TRBV20-1 and TRBJ1-1, with a tentative D call TRBD1 (5 bases). Germline values: CDR1 DFQATT, CDR2 SNEGSKA (reference sequence). This CDR3 contains 14 residues. V was pared by 7 bases and J by 3 bases, with 18 bases between. The CDR3 region has the DNA TGCAGTGAAACCCGATCAGGGAAGGACACTGAAGCTTTCTTT. As protein: CSETRSGKDTEAFF.

This clonotype was observed a few times. The gene calls are TRBV27 and TRBJ1-1, with 8 bases matching TRBD1. Germline lookup yields CDR1 MNHEY and CDR2 SMNVEV (reference sequence). The CDR3 is 15 residues long. Trimming cost V 2 bases and J 5 bases; bases outside gene matches: 7. In DNA form, the CDR3 reads TGTGCCAGCAGTTTACTTCAGGGGGCGGGGACTGAAGCTTTCTTT. Its protein product is CASSLLQGAGTEAFF.

In its sample, this clonotype was seen many times. The rearrangement joins TRBV12-3 or TRBV12-4 to TRBJ2-1; the match to TRBD2 covers 9 bases. The V and J ends lost 8 bases and 4 bases, in that order; junction bases with no gene match: 9. The CDR3 sequence is 15 residues long. In DNA, the CDR3 is TGTGCCAGCCGACGGGGCGGGAGGGCTTACAATGAGCAGTTCTTC. Its protein product is CASRRGGRAYNEQFF.

The chain links TRBV5-1 to TRBJ1-6; no clear D. Germline CDR1 SGHRS, CDR2 YFSETQ. The length of the CDR3 is 15 residues. Trimming pared 3 bases from V and 5 bases from J, leaving 12 bases between. The CDR3 region has the DNA TGCGCCAGCAGCTCCAGAGGTGAAGATAATTCACCCCTCCACTTT. This translates into CASSSRGEDNSPLHF.